The 3 T cell receptor beta chains listed next were all sequenced from one sample in a study of blood T cell repertoires in COVID-19. Measured with immunoSEQ multiplex PCR; TCRdb has only the in-frame clones, and not every one. The table has around 170,000 clones, about 87% seen once. Sequencing input: peripheral blood. The receptors were sampled from a man in his fifties or sixties with acute or convalescent COVID-19.

The V and J genes are TRBV6-6 and TRBJ1-2; D unclear. The CDR3 runs 12 residues. V was trimmed by 2 bases and J by 10 bases, leaving 11 bases between them. The germline CDR1 and CDR2 sequences are MNHNY and SVGAGI (reference sequence). DNA of the CDR3: TGTGCCAGCAGTTACGAGAAAAGATACTACACCTTC. Protein sequence: CASSYEKRYYTF.

The chain joins TRBV27 to TRBJ2-1; 10 bases match TRBD2. CDR1 is MNHEY, CDR2 SMNVEV, per germline (reference sequence). The length of the CDR3 is 18 residues. Germline trimming cut 2 bases from V and 0 bases from J; bases unmatched to any gene: 7. CDR3 sequence reads: CASSLLAGVTNSYNEQFF. The CDR3 DNA is TGTGCCAGCAGTTTACTAGCGGGGGTAACCAACTCCTACAATGAGCAGTTCTTC.

This clone was picked up one time. This chain connects TRBV5-4 to TRBJ2-2; D unclear. The V gene lost 0 bases and the J gene lost 7 bases, with 7 bases spanning the gap. This CDR3 contains 13 residues. CDR1 is SGHNT, CDR2 YYREEE, per germline (reference sequence). In nucleotides, the CDR3 is TGTGCCAGCAGCTTGGTCCCGGGCGGGGAGCTGTTTTTT. It specifies CASSLVPGGELFF.